This T cell receptor beta chain was identified during a study of CD8+ T cells in alopecia areata. Following extraction, RNA underwent reverse transcription to cDNA, which served as the sequencing template. Libraries were prepared by immunoSEQ multiplex PCR; TCRdb keeps only in-frame clonotypes and omits some of them. The sample yields under 200,000 clones, 55% to 75% seen once. This CDR3 spans 12 amino acids. Germline assignment: CDR1 SSHAT and CDR2 FNYEAQ (reference sequence). Worth noting for this clone: A read error may produce the germline difference seen at one junction end.

As for treatment: oral pan-JAK inhibitor, 5-10 mg twice daily. The chain couples TRBV7-7 to TRBJ2-2; D may be TRBD1 (6 bases). This receptor was identified in a human donor with alopecia areata. The sample in question was CD4+ T cells sorted from blood, obtained at week 4, from a patient treated with tofacitinib. CDR3 nucleotides: TGTGCTAGCAGCTCAGGGGACGGGGAGCTGTTTTTT. Translation: CASSSGDGELFF. The full variable domain, rest sourced from reference TRBV7-7 and TRBJ2-2, is GAGVSQSPRYKVTKRGQDVTLRCDPISSHATLYWYQQALGQGPEFLTYFNYEAQPDKSGLPSDRFSAERPEGSISTLTIQRTEQRDSAMYRCASSSGDGELFFGEGSRLTVL.